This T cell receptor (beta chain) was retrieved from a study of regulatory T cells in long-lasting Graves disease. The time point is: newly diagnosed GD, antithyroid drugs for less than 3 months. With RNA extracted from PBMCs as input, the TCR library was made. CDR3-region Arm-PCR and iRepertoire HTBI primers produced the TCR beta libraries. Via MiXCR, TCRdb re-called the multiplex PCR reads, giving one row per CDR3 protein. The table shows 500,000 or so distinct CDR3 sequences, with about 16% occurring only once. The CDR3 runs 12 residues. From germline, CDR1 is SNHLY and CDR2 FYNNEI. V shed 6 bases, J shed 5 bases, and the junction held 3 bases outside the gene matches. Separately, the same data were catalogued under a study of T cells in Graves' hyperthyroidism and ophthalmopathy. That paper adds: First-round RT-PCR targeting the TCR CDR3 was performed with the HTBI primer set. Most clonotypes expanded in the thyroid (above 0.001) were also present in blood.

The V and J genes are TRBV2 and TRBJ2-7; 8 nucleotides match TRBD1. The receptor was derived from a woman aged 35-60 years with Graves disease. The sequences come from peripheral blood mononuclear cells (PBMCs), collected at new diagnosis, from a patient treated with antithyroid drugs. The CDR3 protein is CASRQGVDEQYF. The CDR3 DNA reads TGTGCCAGCAGACAGGGGGTCGACGAGCAGTACTTC. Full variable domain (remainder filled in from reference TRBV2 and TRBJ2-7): EPEVTQTPSHQVTQMGQEVILRCVPISNHLYFYWYRQILGQKVEFLVSFYNNEISEKSEIFDDQFSVERPDGSNFTLKIRSTKLEDSAMYFCASRQGVDEQYFGPGTRLTVT.